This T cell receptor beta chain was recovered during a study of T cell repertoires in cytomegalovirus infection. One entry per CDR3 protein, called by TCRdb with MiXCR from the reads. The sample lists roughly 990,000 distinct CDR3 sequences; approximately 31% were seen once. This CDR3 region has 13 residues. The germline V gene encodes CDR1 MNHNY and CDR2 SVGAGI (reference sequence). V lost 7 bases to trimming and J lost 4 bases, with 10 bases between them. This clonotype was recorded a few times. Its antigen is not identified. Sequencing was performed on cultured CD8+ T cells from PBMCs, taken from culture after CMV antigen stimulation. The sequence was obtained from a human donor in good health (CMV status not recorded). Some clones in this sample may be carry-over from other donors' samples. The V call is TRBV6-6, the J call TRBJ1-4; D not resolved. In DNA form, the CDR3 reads TGTGCCAGCAAGGCAGGCAGTAATGAAAAACTGTTTTTT. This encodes CASKAGSNEKLFF.